The TCR beta chain described here comes from a study of yellow fever vaccine responses in identical twins. Study outcomes and limitations: Vaccine T cell responses of twins reportedly seemed partly convergent and partly personalized.

V lost 7 bases to trimming and J lost 5 bases; unmatched junction nucleotides: 8. The CDR3 is 15 amino acids. Comments on this clonotype: Its matching antigen is unknown.

TCRdb processed the RT-PCR reads anew with MiXCR; each CDR3 protein has one entry. The repertoire includes roughly 1,700 distinct CDR3 sequences, more than 80% of them detected once, and 28% sits in the top ten. V is TRBV12-3 or TRBV12-4 and J is TRBJ2-1, with 10 bases that match TRBD2. This TCR came from a female donor who received the yellow fever vaccine. The sample consisted of T cells from blood (PBMCs), unsorted or a sorted subset (not recorded which), taken before or after yellow fever vaccination (not recorded which). This chain's CDR3 is CASIPGLARNNEQFF. In DNA form, the CDR3 reads TGTGCCAGCATCCCGGGACTAGCGAGAAACAATGAGCAGTTCTTC.